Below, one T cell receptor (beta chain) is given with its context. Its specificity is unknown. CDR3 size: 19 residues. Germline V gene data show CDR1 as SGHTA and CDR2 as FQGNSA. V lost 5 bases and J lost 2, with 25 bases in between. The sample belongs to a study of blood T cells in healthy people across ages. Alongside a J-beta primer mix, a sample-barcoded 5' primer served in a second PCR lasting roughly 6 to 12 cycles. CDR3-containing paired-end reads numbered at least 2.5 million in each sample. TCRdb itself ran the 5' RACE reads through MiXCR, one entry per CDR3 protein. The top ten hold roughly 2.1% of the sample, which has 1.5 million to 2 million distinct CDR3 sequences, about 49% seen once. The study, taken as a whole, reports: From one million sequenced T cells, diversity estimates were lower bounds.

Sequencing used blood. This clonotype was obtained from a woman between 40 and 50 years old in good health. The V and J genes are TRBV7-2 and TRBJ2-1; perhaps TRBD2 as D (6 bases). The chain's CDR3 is CASSPGRGAAPETYNEQFF. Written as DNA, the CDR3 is TGTGCCAGCAGCCCCGGGCGGGGCGCAGCCCCGGAAACCTACAATGAGCAGTTCTTC.